This TCR beta chain emerged from a study of radiation and T cells in renal cell carcinoma. Background on the study: Nephrectomy followed 15 Gy stereotactic body radiation by 4 weeks. Study-wide points: Without pretreatment biopsies, baseline tumor clonotype presence was undetermined.

Using immunoSEQ multiplex PCR, the repertoire was profiled, and TCRdb retains in-frame clones only, with some absent. The data show around 94,000 clones, approximately 86% seen once. Time point indicated: baseline pretreatment blood. Treatment of the sample: 15 Gy SBRT to primary tumor, nephrectomy 4 weeks later. Serial blood draws occurred at baseline and 2 and 4 weeks post-SBRT. The germline gives CDR1 PRHDT, CDR2 FYEKMQ (reference sequence). The V end was cut by 1 base, the J end by 0 bases, with 6 bases between. CDR3 size: 14 residues. With respect to this clone: Its antigen remains unidentified.

The sequencing used blood, collected from a patient whose treatment included radiotherapy and nephrectomy. The chain combines TRBV13 with TRBJ2-5; D remains unclear. The TCR sequence derives from a man aged 50-60 years with renal cell carcinoma. The CDR3 coding sequence is TGTGCCAGCAGCTTAGCCCCGGACCAAGAGACCCAGTACTTC. Translation gives CASSLAPDQETQYF.